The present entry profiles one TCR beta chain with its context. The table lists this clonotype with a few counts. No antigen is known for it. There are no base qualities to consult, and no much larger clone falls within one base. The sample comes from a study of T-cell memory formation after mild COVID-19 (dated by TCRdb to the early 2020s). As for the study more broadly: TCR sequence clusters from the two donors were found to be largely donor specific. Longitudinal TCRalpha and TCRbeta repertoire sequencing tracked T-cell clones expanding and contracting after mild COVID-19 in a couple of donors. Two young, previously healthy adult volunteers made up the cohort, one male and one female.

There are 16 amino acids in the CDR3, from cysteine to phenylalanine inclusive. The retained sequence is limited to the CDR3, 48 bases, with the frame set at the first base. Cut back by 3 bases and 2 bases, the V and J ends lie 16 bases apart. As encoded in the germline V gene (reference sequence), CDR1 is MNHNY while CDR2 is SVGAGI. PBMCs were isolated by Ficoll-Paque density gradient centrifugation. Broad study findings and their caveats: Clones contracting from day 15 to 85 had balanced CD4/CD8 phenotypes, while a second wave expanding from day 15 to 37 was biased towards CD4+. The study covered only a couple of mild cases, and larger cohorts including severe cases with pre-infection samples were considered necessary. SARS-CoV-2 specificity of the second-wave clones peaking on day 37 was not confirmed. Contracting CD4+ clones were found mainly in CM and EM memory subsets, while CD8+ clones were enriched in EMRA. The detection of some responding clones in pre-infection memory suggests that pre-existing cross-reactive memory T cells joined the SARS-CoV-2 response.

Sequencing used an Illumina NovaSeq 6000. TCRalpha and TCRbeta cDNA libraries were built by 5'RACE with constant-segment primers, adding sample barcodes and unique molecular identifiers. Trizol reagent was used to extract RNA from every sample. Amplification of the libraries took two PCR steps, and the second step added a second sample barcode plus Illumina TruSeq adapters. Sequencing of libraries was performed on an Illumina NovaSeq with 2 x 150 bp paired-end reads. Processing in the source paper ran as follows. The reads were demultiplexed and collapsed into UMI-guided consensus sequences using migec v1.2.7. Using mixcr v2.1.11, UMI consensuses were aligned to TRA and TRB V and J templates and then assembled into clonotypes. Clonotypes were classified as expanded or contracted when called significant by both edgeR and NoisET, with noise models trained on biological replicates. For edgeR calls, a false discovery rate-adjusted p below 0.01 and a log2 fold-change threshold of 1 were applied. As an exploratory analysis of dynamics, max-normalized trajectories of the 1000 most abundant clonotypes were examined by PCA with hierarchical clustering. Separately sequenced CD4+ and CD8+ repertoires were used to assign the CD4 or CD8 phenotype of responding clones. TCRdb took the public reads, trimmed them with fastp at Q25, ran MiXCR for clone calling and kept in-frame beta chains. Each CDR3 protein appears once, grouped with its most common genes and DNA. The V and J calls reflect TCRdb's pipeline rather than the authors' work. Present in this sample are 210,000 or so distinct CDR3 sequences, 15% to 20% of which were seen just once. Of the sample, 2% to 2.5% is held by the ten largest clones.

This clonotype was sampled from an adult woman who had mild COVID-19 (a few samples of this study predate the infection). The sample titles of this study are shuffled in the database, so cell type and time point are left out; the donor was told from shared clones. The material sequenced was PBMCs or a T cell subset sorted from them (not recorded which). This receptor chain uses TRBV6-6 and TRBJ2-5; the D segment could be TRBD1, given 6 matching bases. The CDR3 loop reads CASSYPGQPKQETQYF. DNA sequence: TGTGCCAGCAGTTATCCTGGACAGCCAAAGCAAGAGACCCAGTACTTC.